This TCR beta chain was identified during a study of blood T cell repertoires in COVID-19. The CDR3 totals 14 residues. Germline lookup yields CDR1 MDHEN and CDR2 SYDVKM. Trimming removed 6 bases at V and 2 bases at J, with 11 bases between. Method: immunoSEQ multiplex PCR; TCRdb's copy keeps in-frame clones and lacks some. The profile shows about 34,000 clones, 90% of them singletons. Source material: peripheral blood. This sequence joins TRBV28 and TRBJ1-5; weak D call: TRBD1 (6 bases). The clonotype originates from an elderly man with acute or convalescent COVID-19. Here the CDR3 reads CASSRQAGNQPQHF. The CDR3 DNA sequence: TGTGCCAGCAGCCGACAGGCGGGCAATCAGCCCCAGCATTTT.